This TCR beta chain was identified during a study of regulatory and conventional T cells in RAG deficiency. Study-wide points: In Omenn syndrome, sorted "Tregs" may be peripherally activated cells. Compared with controls, unique Treg TCR beta sequences dropped roughly 96-fold in Omenn syndrome and CID/AS. Control T-cell subsets had markedly higher Shannon entropy and lower Simpson indices than RAG-deficient patients.

Conventional CD4+ T cells were sorted from blood as CD25-low CD127-high cells. The protocol was immunoSEQ multiplex PCR, while the TCRdb copy is restricted to in-frame clones and leaves out a portion. The table shows under 35,000 clones, with more than 75% occurring only once. For this clone: Its antigen is not identified.

Trimming stripped 4 bases from V and 2 bases from J, with 8 bases between. This CDR3 region has 13 residues. Per the germline V gene, CDR1 is MNHNS and CDR2 is SASEGT. The sample was also reused in another study, on regulatory T cells. That paper adds: Primers: 52 TRBV forward and 13 TRBJ reverse.

The sample consisted of CD4+ effector T cells sorted from blood. V gene TRBV6-1 combines with J gene TRBJ2-5; D possibly corresponds to TRBD1 (5 bases). The TCR was taken from a human donor in good health. CDR3 sequence reads: CASSGQRQETQYF. The CDR3 coding sequence is TGTGCCAGCAGTGGACAGCGACAAGAGACCCAGTACTTC.